The text below deals with one T cell receptor beta chain. For TCR beta, libraries came from iRepertoire HTBI primers and Arm-PCR of CDR3 regions. A single record per CDR3 protein comes from TCRdb applying MiXCR to the multiplex PCR reads. The sample lists some 220,000 distinct CDR3 sequences, roughly a fifth occurring once. The data belong to a study of regulatory T cells in long-lasting Graves disease. Time point meaning: newly diagnosed GD, antithyroid drugs for less than 3 months. From PBMCs, RNA was extracted and then used to make the TCR library. The source of the patients was an endocrinology department in Xi'an, China. These data are also associated with another study on T cells in Graves' hyperthyroidism and ophthalmopathy. From that study: A first-round RT-PCR of the TCR CDR3 used the HTBI primer set.

The sequence came from a woman between 25 and 40 years old with Graves disease. This specimen was peripheral blood mononuclear cells (PBMCs), taken at new diagnosis, from a patient treated with antithyroid drugs.

The CDR3 spells CASSSALTGGTDTQYF. As DNA, the CDR3 is TGTGCCAGCAGTTCTGCTCTAACTGGGGGCACAGATACGCAGTATTTT. J is TRBJ2-3 and V is TRBV28; D gene uncertain. The CDR3 runs 16 residues. From germline, CDR1 is MDHEN and CDR2 SYDVKM. Trimming took off 4 bases at V and 1 base at J, with 15 bases between the two ends.